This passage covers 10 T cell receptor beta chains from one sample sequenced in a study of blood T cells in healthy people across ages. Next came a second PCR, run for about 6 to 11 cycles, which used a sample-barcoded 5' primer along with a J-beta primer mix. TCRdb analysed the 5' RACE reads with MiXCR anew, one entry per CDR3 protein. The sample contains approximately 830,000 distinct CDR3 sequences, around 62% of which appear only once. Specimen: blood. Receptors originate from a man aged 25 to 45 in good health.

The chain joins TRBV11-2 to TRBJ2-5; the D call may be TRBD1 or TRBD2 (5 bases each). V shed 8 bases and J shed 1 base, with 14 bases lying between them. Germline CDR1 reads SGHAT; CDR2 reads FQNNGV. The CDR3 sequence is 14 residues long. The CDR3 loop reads CASGGVVFQETQYF. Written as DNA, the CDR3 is TGTGCCAGCGGGGGAGTAGTCTTCCAAGAGACCCAGTACTTC.

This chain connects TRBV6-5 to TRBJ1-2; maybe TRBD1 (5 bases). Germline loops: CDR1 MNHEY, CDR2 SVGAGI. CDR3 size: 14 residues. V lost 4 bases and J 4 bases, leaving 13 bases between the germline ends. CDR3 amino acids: CASSFGADPYGYTF. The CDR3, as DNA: TGTGCCAGCAGTTTCGGGGCAGACCCCTATGGCTACACCTTC.

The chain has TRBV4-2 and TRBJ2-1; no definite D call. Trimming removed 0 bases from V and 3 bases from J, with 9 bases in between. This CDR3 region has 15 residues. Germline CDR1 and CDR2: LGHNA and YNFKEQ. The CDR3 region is CASSQDPGHYNEQFF. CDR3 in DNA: TGTGCCAGCAGCCAAGATCCCGGCCACTACAATGAGCAGTTCTTC.

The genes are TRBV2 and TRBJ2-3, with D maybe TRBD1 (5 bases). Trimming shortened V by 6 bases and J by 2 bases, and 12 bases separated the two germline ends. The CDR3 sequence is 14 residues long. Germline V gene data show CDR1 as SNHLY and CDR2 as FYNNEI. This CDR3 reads CASRVDTDTDTQYF. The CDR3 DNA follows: TGTGCCAGCAGGGTGGACACCGACACAGATACGCAGTATTTT.

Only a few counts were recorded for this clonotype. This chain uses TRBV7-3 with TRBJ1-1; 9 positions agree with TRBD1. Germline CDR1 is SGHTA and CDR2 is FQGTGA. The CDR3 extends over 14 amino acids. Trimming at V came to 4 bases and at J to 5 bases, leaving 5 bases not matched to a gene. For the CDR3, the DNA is TGTGCCAGCAGCTCCCAGGGGACAGGGACTGAAGCTTTCTTT. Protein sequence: CASSSQGTGTEAFF.

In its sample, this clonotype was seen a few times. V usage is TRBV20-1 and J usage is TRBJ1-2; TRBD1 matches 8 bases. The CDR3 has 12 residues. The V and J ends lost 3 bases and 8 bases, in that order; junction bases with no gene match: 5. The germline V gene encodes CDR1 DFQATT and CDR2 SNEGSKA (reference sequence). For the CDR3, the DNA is TGCAGTGCTAGCAACAGGGGGTTAGGCTACACCTTC. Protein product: CSASNRGLGYTF.

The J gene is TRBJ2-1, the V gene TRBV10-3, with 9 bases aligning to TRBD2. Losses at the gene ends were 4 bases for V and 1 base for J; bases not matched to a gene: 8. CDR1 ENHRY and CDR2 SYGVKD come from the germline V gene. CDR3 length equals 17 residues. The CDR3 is CAISGGGGAKSYNEQFF. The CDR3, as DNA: TGTGCCATCAGTGGAGGCGGGGGGGCGAAATCCTACAATGAGCAGTTCTTC.

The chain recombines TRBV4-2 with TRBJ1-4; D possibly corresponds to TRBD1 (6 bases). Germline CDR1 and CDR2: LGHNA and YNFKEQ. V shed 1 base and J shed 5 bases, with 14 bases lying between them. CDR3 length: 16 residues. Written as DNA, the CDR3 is TGTGCCAGCAGCCAAGTAGGTCGGGACATCAATGAAAAACTGTTTTTT. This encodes CASSQVGRDINEKLFF.

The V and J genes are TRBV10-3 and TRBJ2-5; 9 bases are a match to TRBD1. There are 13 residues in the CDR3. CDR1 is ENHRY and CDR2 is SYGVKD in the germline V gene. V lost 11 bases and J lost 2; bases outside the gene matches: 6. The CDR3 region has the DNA TGTGCCTCGGGACAGGGCAAACAAGAGACCCAGTACTTC. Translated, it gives CASGQGKQETQYF.

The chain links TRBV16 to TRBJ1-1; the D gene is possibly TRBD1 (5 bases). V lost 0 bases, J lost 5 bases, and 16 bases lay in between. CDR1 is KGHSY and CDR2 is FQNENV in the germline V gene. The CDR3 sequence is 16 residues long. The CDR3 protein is CASSQSARGKRTEAFF. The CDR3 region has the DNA TGTGCCAGCAGCCAATCGGCAAGGGGAAAAAGGACTGAAGCTTTCTTT. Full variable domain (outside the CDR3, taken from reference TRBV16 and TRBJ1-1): GEEVAQTPKHLVRGEGQKAKLYCAPIKGHSYVFWYQQVLKNEFKFLISFQNENVFDETGMPKERFSAKCLPNSPCSLEIQATKLEDSAVYFCASSQSARGKRTEAFFGQGTRLTVV.